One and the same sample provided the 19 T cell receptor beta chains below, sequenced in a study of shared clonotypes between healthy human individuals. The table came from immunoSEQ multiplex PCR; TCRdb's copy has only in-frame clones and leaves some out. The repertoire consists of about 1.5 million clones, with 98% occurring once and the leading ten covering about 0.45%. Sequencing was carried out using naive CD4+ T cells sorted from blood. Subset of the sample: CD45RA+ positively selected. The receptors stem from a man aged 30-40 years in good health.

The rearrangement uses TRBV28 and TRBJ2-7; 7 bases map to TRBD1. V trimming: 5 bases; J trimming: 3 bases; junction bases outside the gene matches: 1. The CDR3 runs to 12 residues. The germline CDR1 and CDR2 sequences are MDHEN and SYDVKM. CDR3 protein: CASSGDSYEQYF. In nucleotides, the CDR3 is TGTGCCAGCAGTGGGGACAGCTACGAGCAGTACTTC.

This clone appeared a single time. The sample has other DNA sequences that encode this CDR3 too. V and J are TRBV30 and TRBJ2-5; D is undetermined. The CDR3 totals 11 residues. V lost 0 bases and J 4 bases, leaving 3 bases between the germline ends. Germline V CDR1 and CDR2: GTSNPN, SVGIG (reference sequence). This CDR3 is CAWSVGETQYF. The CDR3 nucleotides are TGTGCCTGGAGTGTTGGAGAGACCCAGTACTTC.

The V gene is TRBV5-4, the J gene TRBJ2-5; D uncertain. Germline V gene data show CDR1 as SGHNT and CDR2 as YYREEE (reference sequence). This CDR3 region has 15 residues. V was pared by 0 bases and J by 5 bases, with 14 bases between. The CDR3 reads CASSLGSLPRETQYF. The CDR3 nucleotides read TGTGCCAGCAGCTTGGGAAGCCTACCTAGGGAGACCCAGTACTTC.

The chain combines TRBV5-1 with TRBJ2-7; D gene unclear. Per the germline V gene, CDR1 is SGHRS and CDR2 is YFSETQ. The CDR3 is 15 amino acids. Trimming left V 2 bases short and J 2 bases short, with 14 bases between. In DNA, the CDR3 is TGCGCCAGCAGCTTTGTAGGAATCGGCGCCTACGAGCAGTACTTC. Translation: CASSFVGIGAYEQYF.

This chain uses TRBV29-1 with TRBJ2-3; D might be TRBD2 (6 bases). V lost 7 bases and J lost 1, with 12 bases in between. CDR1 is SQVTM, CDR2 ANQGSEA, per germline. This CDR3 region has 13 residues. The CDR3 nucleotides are TGCAGCGGGGACTGGTTCGGCACAGATACGCAGTATTTT. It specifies CSGDWFGTDTQYF.

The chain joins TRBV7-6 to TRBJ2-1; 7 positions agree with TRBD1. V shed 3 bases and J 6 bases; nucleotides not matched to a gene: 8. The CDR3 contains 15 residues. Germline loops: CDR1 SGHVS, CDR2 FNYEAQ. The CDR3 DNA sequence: TGTGCCAGCAGCTTTCGACAGGGAACCACCAATGAGCAGTTCTTC. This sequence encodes CASSFRQGTTNEQFF. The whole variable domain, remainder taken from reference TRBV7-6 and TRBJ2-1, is GAGVSQSPRYKVTKRGQDVALRCDPISGHVSLYWYRQALGQGPEFLTYFNYEAQQDKSGLPNDRFSAERPEGSISTLTIQRTEQRDSAMYRCASSFRQGTTNEQFFGPGTRLTVL.

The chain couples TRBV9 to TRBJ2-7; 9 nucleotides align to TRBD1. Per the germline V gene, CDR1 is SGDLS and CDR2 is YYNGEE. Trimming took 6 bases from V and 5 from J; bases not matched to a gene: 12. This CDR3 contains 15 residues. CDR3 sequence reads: CASTSGTGTTDEQYF. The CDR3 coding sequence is TGTGCCAGCACCTCCGGGACAGGGACCACCGACGAGCAGTACTTC.

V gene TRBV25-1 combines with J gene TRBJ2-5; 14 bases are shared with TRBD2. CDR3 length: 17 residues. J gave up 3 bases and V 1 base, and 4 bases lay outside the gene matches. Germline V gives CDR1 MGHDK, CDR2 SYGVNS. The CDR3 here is CASSEFRGLAGEETQYF. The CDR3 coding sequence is TGTGCCAGCAGTGAATTTCGGGGACTAGCGGGGGAAGAGACCCAGTACTTC.

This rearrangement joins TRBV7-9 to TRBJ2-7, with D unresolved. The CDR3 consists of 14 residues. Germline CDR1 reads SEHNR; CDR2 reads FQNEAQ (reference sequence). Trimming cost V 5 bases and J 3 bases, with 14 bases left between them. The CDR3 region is CASSPARANYEQYF. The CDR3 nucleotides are TGTGCCAGCAGCCCCGCCCGAGCCAACTACGAGCAGTACTTC.

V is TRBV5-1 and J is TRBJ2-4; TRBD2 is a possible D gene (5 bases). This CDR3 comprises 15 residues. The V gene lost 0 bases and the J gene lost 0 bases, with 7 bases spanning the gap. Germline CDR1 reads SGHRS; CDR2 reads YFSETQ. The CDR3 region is CASSLAGLAKNIQYF. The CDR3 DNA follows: TGCGCCAGCAGCTTGGCAGGACTAGCCAAAAACATTCAGTACTTC. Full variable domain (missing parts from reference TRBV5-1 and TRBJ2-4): KAGVTQTPRYLIKTRGQQVTLSCSPISGHRSVSWYQQTPGQGLQFLFEYFSETQRNKGNFPGRFSGRQFSNSRSEMNVSTLELGDSALYLCASSLAGLAKNIQYFGAGTRLSVL.

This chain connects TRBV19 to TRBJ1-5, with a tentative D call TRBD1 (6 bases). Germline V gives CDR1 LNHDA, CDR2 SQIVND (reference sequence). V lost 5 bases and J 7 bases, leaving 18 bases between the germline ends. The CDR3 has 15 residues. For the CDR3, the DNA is TGTGCCAGTAGTCGTACAACTTGGGGGGGCCAGCCCCAGCATTTT. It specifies CASSRTTWGGQPQHF.

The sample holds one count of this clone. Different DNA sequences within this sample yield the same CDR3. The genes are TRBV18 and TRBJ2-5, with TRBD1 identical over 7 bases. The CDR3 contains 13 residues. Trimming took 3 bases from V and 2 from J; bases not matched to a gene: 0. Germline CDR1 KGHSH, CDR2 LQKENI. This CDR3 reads CASSPGQQETQYF. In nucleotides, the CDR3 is TGTGCCAGCTCACCGGGACAGCAAGAGACCCAGTACTTC.

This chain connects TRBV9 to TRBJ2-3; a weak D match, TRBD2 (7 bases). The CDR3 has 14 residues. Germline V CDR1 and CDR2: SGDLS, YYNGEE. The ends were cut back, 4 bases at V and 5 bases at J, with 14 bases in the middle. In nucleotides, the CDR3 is TGTGCCAGCAGCCCCCGGGGGGCTGTAGATACGCAGTATTTT. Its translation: CASSPRGAVDTQYF.

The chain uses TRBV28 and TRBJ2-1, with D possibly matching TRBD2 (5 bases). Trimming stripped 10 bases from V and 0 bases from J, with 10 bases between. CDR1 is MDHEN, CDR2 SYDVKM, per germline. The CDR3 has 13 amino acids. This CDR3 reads CATSDFSYNEQFF. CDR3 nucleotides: TGTGCCACCTCGGACTTCTCCTACAATGAGCAGTTCTTC.

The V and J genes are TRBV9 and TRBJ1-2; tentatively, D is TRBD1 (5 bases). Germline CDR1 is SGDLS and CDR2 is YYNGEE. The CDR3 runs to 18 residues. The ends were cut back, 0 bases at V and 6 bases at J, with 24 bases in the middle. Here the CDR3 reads CASSVAEGPGSDGHGYTF. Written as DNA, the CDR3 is TGTGCCAGCAGCGTAGCCGAGGGGCCAGGGTCGGATGGTCATGGCTACACCTTC.

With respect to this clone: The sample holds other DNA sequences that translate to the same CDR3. CDR3 amino acids: CASSLRDRGETQYF. In nucleotides, the CDR3 is TGCGCCAGCAGCCTGCGCGACAGGGGTGAGACCCAGTACTTC. The chain recombines TRBV5-1 with TRBJ2-5; the match to TRBD1 covers 8 bases. The V gene end was trimmed by 4 bases and the J gene end by 5 bases; junction bases not matched to a gene: 7. Per germline, CDR1 SGHRS and CDR2 YFSETQ. CDR3 length: 14 amino acids.

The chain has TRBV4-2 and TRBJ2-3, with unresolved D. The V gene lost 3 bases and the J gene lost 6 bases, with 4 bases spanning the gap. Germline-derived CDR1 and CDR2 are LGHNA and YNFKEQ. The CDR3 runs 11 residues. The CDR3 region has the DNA TGTGCCAGCAGCCATCGTGATACGCAGTATTTT. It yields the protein CASSHRDTQYF.

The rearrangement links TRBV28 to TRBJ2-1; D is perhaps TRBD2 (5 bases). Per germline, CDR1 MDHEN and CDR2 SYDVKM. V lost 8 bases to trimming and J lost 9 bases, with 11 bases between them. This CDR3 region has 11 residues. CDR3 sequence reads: CASSPGSEQFF. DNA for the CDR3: TGTGCCAGCTCCCCGGGGAGTGAGCAGTTCTTC. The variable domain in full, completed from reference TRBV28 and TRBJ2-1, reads DVKVTQSSRYLVKRTGEKVFLECVQDMDHENMFWYRQDPGLGLRLIYFSYDVKMKEKGDIPEGYSVSREKKERFSLILESASTNQTSMYLCASSPGSEQFFGPGTRLTVL.

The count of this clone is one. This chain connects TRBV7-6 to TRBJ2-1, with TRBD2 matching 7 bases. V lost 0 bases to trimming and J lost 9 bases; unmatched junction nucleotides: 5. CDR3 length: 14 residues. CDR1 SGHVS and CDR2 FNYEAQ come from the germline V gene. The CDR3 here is CASSLAREGREQFF. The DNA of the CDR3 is TGTGCCAGCAGCTTAGCGAGGGAGGGACGTGAGCAGTTCTTC.